The T cell receptor (beta chain) described here comes from a study of Ad26.COV2.S vaccination and SARS-CoV-2 variants. On the study more broadly: Trial arm assignment for the donor was COV1001 Ad26.COV2.S. Once, or twice with 56 days between doses, Ad26.COV2.S was given intramuscularly.

V gave up 6 bases and J gave up 5 bases; unmatched junction bases: 8. The CDR3 sequence is 14 residues long. Per germline, CDR1 MNHEY and CDR2 SVGAGI. TCRdb's table, derived via immunoSEQ multiplex PCR, lists solely in-frame clones and lacks some. The sample consists of about 480,000 clones, approximately 88% of them appearing once. Specified treatment: some 20 received Ad26.COV2.S at low or high dose, single or two shots; a few received placebo; per-sample allocation not given. Sampling was performed 63 days after the first vaccine or placebo injection. Vaccination employed an Ad26 vector expressing the Wuhan-strain SARS-CoV-2 spike. Broader study findings: Vaccine and placebo groups showed comparable non-spike TCR breadth.

This clone was found many times. Its matching antigen is unknown. The sequenced sample was peripheral blood, obtained in a trial of Ad26.COV2.S vaccine versus placebo. The V and J genes are TRBV6-5 and TRBJ2-5; 8 bases are shared with TRBD1. The origin of this receptor is a person between 18 and 59 years old who received the Ad26.COV2.S COVID-19 vaccine or a placebo. The CDR3 DNA reads TGTGCCAGCAGCCTAGACAGGGGTAGGGAGACCCAGTACTTC. It yields the protein CASSLDRGRETQYF.